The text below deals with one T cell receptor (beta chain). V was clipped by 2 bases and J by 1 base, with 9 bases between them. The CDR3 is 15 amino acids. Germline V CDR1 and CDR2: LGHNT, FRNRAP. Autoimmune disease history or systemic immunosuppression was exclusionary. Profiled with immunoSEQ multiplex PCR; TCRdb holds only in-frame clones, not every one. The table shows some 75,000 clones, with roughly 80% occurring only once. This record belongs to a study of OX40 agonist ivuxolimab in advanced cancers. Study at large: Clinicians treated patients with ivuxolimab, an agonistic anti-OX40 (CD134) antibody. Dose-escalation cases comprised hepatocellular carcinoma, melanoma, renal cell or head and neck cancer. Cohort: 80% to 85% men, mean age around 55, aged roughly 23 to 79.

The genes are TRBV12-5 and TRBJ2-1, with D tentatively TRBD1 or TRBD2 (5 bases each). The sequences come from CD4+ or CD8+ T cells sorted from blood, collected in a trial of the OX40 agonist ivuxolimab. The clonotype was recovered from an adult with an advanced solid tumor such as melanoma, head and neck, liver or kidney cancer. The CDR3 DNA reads TGTGCTAGTGGTTTGTTGAGGGGATCCTACAATGAGCAGTTCTTC. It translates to CASGLLRGSYNEQFF.